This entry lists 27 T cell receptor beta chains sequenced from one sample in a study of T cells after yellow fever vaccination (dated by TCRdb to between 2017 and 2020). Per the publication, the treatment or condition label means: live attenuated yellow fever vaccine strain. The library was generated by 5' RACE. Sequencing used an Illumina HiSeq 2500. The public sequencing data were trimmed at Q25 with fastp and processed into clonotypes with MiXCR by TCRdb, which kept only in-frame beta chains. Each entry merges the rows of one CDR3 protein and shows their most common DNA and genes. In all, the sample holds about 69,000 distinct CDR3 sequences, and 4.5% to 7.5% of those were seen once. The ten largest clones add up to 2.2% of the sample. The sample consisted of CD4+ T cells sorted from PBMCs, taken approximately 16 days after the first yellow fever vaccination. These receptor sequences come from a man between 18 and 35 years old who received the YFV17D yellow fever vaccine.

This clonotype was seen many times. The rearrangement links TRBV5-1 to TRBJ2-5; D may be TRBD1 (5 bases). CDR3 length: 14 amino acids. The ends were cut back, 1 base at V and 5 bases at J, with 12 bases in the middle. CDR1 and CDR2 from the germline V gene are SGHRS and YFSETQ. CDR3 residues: CASSLSGNAETQYF. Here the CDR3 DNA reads TGCGCCAGCAGCTTGTCAGGGAATGCGGAGACCCAGTACTTC.

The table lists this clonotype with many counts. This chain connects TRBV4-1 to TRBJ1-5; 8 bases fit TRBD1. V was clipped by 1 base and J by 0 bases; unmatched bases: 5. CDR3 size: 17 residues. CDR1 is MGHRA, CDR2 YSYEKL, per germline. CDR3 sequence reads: CASSQGSRGLSNQPQHF. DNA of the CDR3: TGCGCCAGCAGCCAAGGATCCAGGGGGCTTAGCAATCAGCCCCAGCATTTT.

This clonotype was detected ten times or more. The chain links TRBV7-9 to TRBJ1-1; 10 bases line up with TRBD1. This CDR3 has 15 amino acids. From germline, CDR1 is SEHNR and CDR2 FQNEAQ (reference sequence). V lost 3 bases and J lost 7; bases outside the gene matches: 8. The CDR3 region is CASSFLDRGDIEAFF. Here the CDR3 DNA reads TGTGCCAGCAGCTTCCTGGACAGGGGGGACATTGAAGCTTTCTTT.

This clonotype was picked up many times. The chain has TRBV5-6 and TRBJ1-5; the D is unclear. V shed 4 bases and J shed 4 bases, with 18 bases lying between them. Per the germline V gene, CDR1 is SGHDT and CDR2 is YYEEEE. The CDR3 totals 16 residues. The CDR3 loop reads CASSVRGSKRNQPQHF. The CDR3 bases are TGTGCCAGCAGCGTTCGGGGTAGCAAGAGGAATCAGCCCCAGCATTTT.

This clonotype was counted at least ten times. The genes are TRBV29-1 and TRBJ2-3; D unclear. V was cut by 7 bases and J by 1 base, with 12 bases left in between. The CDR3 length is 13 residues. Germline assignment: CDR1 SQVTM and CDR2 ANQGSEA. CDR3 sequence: CSGSVTRTDTQYF. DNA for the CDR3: TGCAGCGGGAGCGTTACCCGCACAGATACGCAGTATTTT.

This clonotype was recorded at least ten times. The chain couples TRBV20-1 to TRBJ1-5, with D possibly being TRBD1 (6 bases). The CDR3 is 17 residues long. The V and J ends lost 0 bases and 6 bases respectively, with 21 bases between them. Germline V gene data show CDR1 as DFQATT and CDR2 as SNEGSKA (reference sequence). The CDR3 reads CSARDPAGGGGGQPQHF. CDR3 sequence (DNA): TGCAGTGCTAGAGACCCTGCGGGGGGAGGGGGAGGTCAGCCCCAGCATTTT.

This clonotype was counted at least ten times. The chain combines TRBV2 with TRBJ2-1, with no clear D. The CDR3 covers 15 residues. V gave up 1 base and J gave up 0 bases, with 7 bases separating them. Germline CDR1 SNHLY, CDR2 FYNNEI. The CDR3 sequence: CASSEVGNSYNEQFF. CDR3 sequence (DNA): TGTGCCAGCAGTGAAGTAGGGAACTCCTACAATGAGCAGTTCTTC.

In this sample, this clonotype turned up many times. CDR3 nucleotides: TGTGCCAGCAGCACGGGACAGGGGTACTACGAGCAGTACTTC. Its translation: CASSTGQGYYEQYF. The chain is built from TRBV7-2 and TRBJ2-7; 10 bases match TRBD1. The CDR3 totals 14 residues. The trim removed 5 bases at V and 3 bases at J, leaving 4 bases unmatched. Germline V gives CDR1 SGHTA, CDR2 FQGNSA. Full variable domain (outside the CDR3, taken from reference TRBV7-2 and TRBJ2-7): GAGVSQSPSNKVTEKGKDVELRCDPISGHTALYWYRQSLGQGLEFLIYFQGNSAPDKSGLPSDRFSAERTGGSVSTLTIQRTQQEDSAVYLCASSTGQGYYEQYFGPGTRLTVT.

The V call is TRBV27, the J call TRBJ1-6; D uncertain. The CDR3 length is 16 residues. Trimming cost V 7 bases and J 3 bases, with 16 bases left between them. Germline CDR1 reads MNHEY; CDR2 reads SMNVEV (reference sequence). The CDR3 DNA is TGTGCCAGCACTACCCAAGGGCATGGCTATAATTCACCCCTCCACTTT. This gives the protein CASTTQGHGYNSPLHF.

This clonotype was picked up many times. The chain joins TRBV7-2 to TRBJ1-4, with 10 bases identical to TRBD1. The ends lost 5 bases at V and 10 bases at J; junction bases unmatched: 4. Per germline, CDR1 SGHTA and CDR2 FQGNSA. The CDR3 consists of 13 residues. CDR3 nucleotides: TGTGCCAGCAGCCCAGGACAGGGGGGAAAACTGTTTTTT. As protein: CASSPGQGGKLFF.

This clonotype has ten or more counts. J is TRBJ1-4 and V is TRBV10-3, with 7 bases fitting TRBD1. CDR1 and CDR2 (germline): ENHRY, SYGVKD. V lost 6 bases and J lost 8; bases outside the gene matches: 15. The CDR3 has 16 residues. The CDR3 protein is CAIREGTTGPGEKLFF. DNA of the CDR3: TGTGCCATCAGGGAGGGGACGACAGGGCCGGGGGAAAAACTGTTTTTT.

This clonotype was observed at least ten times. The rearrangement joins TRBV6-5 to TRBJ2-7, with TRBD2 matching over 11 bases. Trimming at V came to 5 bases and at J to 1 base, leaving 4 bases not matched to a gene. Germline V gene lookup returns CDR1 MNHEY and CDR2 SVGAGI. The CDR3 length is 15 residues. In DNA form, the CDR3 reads TGTGCCAGCAGTCTACTAGCGGGGGAGTCCTACGAGCAGTACTTC. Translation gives CASSLLAGESYEQYF.

Here the CDR3 reads CASSLFSRGLIYGYTF. The CDR3 DNA reads TGTGCCAGCAGCCTTTTTTCCAGGGGCCTCATCTATGGCTACACCTTC. This chain uses TRBV6-2 or TRBV6-3 with TRBJ1-2; TRBD1 might be the D (6 bases). This CDR3 has 16 residues. Per germline, CDR1 MNHEY and CDR2 SVGEGT. Trimming cost V 6 bases and J 4 bases, with 21 bases left between them.

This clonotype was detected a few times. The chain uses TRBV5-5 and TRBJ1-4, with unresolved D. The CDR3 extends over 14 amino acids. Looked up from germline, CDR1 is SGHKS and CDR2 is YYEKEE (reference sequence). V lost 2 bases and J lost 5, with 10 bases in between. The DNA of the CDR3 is TGTGCCAGCAGCTTTTATCGGCCGAATGAAAAACTGTTTTTT. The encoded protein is CASSFYRPNEKLFF.

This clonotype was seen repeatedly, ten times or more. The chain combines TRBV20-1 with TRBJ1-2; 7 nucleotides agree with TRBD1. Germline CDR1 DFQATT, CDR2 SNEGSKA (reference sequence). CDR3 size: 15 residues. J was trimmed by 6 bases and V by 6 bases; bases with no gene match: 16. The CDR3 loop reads CSAVPRDRGSHGYTF. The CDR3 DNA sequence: TGCAGTGCCGTTCCCCGGGACAGAGGAAGTCATGGCTACACCTTC.

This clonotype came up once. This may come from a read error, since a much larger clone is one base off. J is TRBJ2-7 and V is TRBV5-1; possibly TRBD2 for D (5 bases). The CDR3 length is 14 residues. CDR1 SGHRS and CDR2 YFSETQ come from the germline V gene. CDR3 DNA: TGCGCCAGCAGCTTCGGAGGTTCCCCCGGCGAGCATTACTTC. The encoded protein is CASSFGGSPGEHYF.

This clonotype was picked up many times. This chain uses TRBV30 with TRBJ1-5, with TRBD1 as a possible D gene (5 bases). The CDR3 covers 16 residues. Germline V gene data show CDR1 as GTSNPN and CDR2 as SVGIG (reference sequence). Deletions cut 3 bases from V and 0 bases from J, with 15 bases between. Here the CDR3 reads CAWSFRGVYSNQPQHF. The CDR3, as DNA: TGTGCCTGGAGCTTCAGAGGGGTTTATAGCAATCAGCCCCAGCATTTT.

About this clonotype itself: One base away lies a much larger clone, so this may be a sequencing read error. CDR3 in amino acids: CATSQAGRNQPQHF. In DNA, the CDR3 is TGTGCCACCAGTCAAGCAGGGCGCAATCAGCCCCAGCATTTT. V and J are TRBV24-1 and TRBJ1-5, with D maybe TRBD1 (5 bases). The V end was cut by 6 bases, the J end by 2 bases, with 10 bases between. Germline-derived CDR1 and CDR2 are KGHDR and SFDVKD. This CDR3 has 14 residues.

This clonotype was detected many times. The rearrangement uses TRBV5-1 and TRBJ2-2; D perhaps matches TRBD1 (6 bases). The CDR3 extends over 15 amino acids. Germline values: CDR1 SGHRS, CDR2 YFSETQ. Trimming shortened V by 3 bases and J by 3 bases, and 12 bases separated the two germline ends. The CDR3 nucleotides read TGCGCCAGCAGCTCACAGGGCCATGACACCGGGGAGCTGTTTTTT. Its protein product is CASSSQGHDTGELFF. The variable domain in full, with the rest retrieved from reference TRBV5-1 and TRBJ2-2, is KAGVTQTPRYLIKTRGQQVTLSCSPISGHRSVSWYQQTPGQGLQFLFEYFSETQRNKGNFPGRFSGRQFSNSRSEMNVSTLELGDSALYLCASSSQGHDTGELFFGEGSRLTVL.

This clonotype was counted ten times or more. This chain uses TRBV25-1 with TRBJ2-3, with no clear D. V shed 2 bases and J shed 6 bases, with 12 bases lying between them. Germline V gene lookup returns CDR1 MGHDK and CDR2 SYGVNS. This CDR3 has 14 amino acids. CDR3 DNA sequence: TGTGCCAGCAGTGAACTATGGGTTGCGGATACGCAGTATTTT. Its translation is CASSELWVADTQYF.

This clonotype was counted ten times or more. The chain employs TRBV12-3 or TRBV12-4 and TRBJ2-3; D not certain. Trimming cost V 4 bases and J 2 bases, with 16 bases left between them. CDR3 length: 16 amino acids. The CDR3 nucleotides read TGTGCCAGCAGTTCGGACGGCAAACTTAACACAGATACGCAGTATTTT. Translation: CASSSDGKLNTDTQYF.

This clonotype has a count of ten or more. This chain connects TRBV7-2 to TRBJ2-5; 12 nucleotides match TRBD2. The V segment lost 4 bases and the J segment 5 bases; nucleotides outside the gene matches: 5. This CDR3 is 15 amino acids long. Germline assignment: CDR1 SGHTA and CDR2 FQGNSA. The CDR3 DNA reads TGTGCCAGCAGCTGGACTAGCGGGGTGGGGGAGACCCAGTACTTC. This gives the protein CASSWTSGVGETQYF.

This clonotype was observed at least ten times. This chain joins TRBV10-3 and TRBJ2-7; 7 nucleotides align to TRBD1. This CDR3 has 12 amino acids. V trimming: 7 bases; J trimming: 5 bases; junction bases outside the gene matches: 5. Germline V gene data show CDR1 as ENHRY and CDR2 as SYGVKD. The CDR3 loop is CAITQRGHEQYF. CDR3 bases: TGTGCCATCACCCAGAGGGGGCACGAGCAGTACTTC.

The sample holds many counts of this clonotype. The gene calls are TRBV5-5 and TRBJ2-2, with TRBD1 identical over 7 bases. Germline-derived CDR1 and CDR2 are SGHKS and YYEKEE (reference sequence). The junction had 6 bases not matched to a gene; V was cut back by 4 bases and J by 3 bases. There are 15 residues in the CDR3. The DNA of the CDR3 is TGTGCCAGCAGCGTTTTTGACAGGGACACCGGGGAGCTGTTTTTT. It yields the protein CASSVFDRDTGELFF.

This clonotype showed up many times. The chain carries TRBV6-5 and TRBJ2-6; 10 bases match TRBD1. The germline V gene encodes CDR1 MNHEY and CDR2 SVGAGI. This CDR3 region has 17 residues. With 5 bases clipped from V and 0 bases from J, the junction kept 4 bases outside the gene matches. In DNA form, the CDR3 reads TGTGCCAGCAGTCGACAGGGGGCTTACTCTGGGGCCAACGTCCTGACTTTC. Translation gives CASSRQGAYSGANVLTF.

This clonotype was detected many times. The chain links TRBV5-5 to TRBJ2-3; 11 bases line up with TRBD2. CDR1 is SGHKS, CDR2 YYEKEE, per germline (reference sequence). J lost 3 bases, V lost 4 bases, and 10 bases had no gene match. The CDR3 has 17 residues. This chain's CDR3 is CASSLRYSGGATDTQYF. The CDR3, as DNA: TGTGCCAGCAGCCTCCGATATAGCGGGGGGGCGACAGATACGCAGTATTTT.

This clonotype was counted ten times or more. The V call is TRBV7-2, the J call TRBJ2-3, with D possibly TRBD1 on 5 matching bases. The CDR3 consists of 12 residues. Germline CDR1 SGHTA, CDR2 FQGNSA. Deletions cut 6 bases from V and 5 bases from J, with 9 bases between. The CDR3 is CASRGPGDTQYF. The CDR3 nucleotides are TGTGCCAGCAGGGGGCCGGGAGATACGCAGTATTTT.